This is a list of T cell receptor beta chains from one sample in a study of cytomegalovirus exposure and HLA in healthy donors. Here immunoSEQ multiplex PCR was the method, and the copy in TCRdb shows in-frame clones only, minus some. This sample has some 80,000 clones, with approximately 80% found just once. Material for sequencing was PBMCs. These receptors were taken from a middle-aged man in good health and CMV-seronegative. Each CDR3 is given with its conserved first and last residue. A D gene is named only where the DNA matches it firmly. Expanded clones are given a class, and other clones once, few, many or no size at all.

clone size: .
CDR3 length: 11
V gene: TRBV5-5
D gene: .
J gene: TRBJ1-2
CDR3 protein: CASSLEVGYTF
CDR3 DNA: TGTGCCAGCAGCTTAGAGGTTGGCTACACCTTC

clone size: .
CDR3 length: 14
V gene: TRBV7-9
D gene: TRBD1
J gene: TRBJ1-2
CDR3 protein: CSSSLADRSYGYTF
CDR3 DNA: TGTTCCAGCAGCTTAGCGGACAGGTCCTATGGCTACACCTTC

clone size: .
CDR3 length: 11
V gene: TRBV20-1
D gene: .
J gene: TRBJ2-5
CDR3 protein: CSARHRETQYF
CDR3 DNA: TGCAGTGCTAGACACCGGGAGACCCAGTACTTC

clone size: few
CDR3 length: 17
V gene: TRBV5-1
D gene: TRBD2
J gene: TRBJ2-1
CDR3 protein: CASSLRIVAGGYNEQFF
CDR3 DNA: TGCGCCAGCAGCTTGCGTATTGTAGCGGGGGGCTACAATGAGCAGTTCTTC

clone size: .
CDR3 length: 15
V gene: TRBV5-1
D gene: TRBD1
J gene: TRBJ1-2
CDR3 protein: CASRTRDRENYGYTF
CDR3 DNA: TGCGCCAGTAGAACCCGGGACAGGGAGAACTATGGCTACACCTTC

clone size: .
CDR3 length: 17
V gene: TRBV9
D gene: .
J gene: TRBJ2-2
CDR3 protein: CASSVDLRGARTGELFF
CDR3 DNA: TGTGCCAGCAGCGTAGACCTTCGGGGGGCCCGGACCGGGGAGCTGTTTTTT

clone size: .
CDR3 length: 14
V gene: TRBV6-6
D gene: TRBD1
J gene: TRBJ2-5
CDR3 protein: CASVPQGAGETQYF
CDR3 DNA: TGTGCCAGCGTACCTCAGGGGGCTGGGGAGACCCAGTACTTC

clone size: .
CDR3 length: 15
V gene: TRBV4-3
D gene: TRBD2
J gene: TRBJ2-3
CDR3 protein: CASSLTSGSTDTQYF
CDR3 DNA: TGCGCCAGCAGCCTTACTAGCGGGAGCACAGATACGCAGTATTTT

clone size: .
CDR3 length: 14
V gene: TRBV19
D gene: TRBD1
J gene: TRBJ2-1
CDR3 protein: CASRRDRGRGEQFF
CDR3 DNA: TGTGCCAGTAGGAGGGACAGGGGGCGCGGTGAGCAGTTCTTC

clone size: .
CDR3 length: 12
V gene: TRBV2
D gene: TRBD1
J gene: TRBJ2-5
CDR3 protein: CASRDRGETQYF
CDR3 DNA: TGTGCCAGCCGAGACAGGGGTGAGACCCAGTACTTC

clone size: .
CDR3 length: 14
V gene: TRBV10-3
D gene: TRBD1
J gene: TRBJ1-1
CDR3 protein: CAIGGQGANTEAFF
CDR3 DNA: TGTGCCATCGGGGGACAGGGGGCGAACACTGAAGCTTTCTTT

clone size: .
CDR3 length: 14
V gene: TRBV5-1
D gene: .
J gene: TRBJ2-1
CDR3 protein: CASSLGDSYNEQFF
CDR3 DNA: TGCGCCAGCAGCTTGGGCGACAGCTACAATGAGCAGTTCTTC

clone size: .
CDR3 length: 16
V gene: TRBV19
D gene: .
J gene: TRBJ1-5
CDR3 protein: CASKSRRLTSNQPQHF
CDR3 DNA: TGTGCCAGTAAGTCCCGGAGACTTACGAGCAATCAGCCCCAGCATTTT

clone size: once
CDR3 length: 15
V gene: TRBV18
D gene: TRBD1
J gene: TRBJ2-5
CDR3 protein: CASSPNRGPQETQYF
CDR3 DNA: TGTGCCAGCTCACCAAACAGGGGCCCCCAAGAGACCCAGTACTTC

clone size: .
CDR3 length: 14
V gene: TRBV6-5
D gene: .
J gene: TRBJ2-5
CDR3 protein: CASSRQAFPETQYF
CDR3 DNA: TGTGCCAGCAGCCGCCAGGCATTCCCGGAGACCCAGTACTTC

clone size: .
CDR3 length: 12
V gene: TRBV7-2
D gene: .
J gene: TRBJ2-3
CDR3 protein: CASSPTQGLGYF
CDR3 DNA: TGTGCCAGCAGCCCGACCCAGGGCCTCGGGTATTTT

clone size: once
CDR3 length: 14
V gene: TRBV27
D gene: .
J gene: TRBJ1-6
CDR3 protein: CASSLVQVATPLHF
CDR3 DNA: TGTGCCAGCAGTTTGGTACAGGTCGCGACACCCCTCCACTTT

clone size: few
CDR3 length: 17
V gene: TRBV5-5
D gene: TRBD1
J gene: TRBJ1-3
CDR3 protein: CASSLTLQGAQGNTIYF
CDR3 DNA: TGTGCCAGCAGCTTGACCCTACAGGGGGCACAAGGAAACACCATATATTTT

clone size: .
CDR3 length: 12
V gene: TRBV29-1
D gene: .
J gene: TRBJ1-5
CDR3 protein: CSVGVRNQPQHF
CDR3 DNA: TGCAGCGTTGGGGTGCGGAATCAGCCCCAGCATTTT

clone size: .
CDR3 length: 13
V gene: TRBV6-5
D gene: .
J gene: TRBJ2-7
CDR3 protein: CASSPGHFYEQYF
CDR3 DNA: TGTGCCAGCAGCCCTGGACACTTCTACGAGCAGTACTTC

clone size: .
CDR3 length: 15
V gene: TRBV23-1
D gene: .
J gene: TRBJ1-1
CDR3 protein: CASSQSEGDDTEAFF
CDR3 DNA: TGCGCCAGCAGTCAATCAGAAGGGGATGACACTGAAGCTTTCTTT

clone size: once
CDR3 length: 14
V gene: TRBV28
D gene: TRBD1
J gene: TRBJ1-1
CDR3 protein: CASSLRQGAGRAFF
CDR3 DNA: TGTGCCAGCAGTTTGCGGCAGGGGGCCGGACGAGCTTTCTTT

clone size: once
CDR3 length: 16
V gene: TRBV5-1
D gene: .
J gene: TRBJ2-5
CDR3 protein: CASSLNGAAIQETQYF
CDR3 DNA: TGCGCCAGCAGCTTGAATGGGGCGGCCATCCAAGAGACCCAGTACTTC

clone size: .
CDR3 length: 16
V gene: TRBV13
D gene: TRBD1
J gene: TRBJ1-2
CDR3 protein: CASSSTRTGYNYGYTF
CDR3 DNA: TGTGCCAGCAGCTCAACCCGGACAGGGTACAACTATGGCTACACCTTC

clone size: .
CDR3 length: 16
V gene: TRBV2
D gene: TRBD2
J gene: TRBJ2-3
CDR3 protein: CASSARAGGLGDTQYF
CDR3 DNA: TGTGCCAGCAGCGCTCGGGCGGGGGGGCTGGGAGATACGCAGTATTTT

clone size: .
CDR3 length: 19
V gene: TRBV13
D gene: TRBD2
J gene: TRBJ2-2
CDR3 protein: CASSQTGLAGAVGTGELFF
CDR3 DNA: TGTGCCAGCAGCCAGACGGGACTAGCGGGGGCCGTTGGGACCGGGGAGCTGTTTTTT

clone size: .
CDR3 length: 14
V gene: TRBV7-8
D gene: .
J gene: TRBJ1-4
CDR3 protein: CASSLTVFNEKLFF
CDR3 DNA: TGTGCCAGCAGCTTGACAGTGTTTAATGAAAAACTGTTTTTT

clone size: .
CDR3 length: 16
V gene: TRBV7-6
D gene: TRBD1
J gene: TRBJ2-6
CDR3 protein: CASSSYRGTGANVLTF
CDR3 DNA: TGTGCCAGCAGCTCTTACAGGGGGACTGGGGCCAACGTCCTGACTTTC

clone size: .
CDR3 length: 15
V gene: TRBV7-8
D gene: .
J gene: TRBJ1-2
CDR3 protein: CASSRQRARAVGYTF
CDR3 DNA: TGTGCCAGCAGTCGCCAGCGGGCCAGGGCGGTTGGCTACACCTTC

clone size: .
CDR3 length: 16
V gene: TRBV28
D gene: .
J gene: TRBJ1-5
CDR3 protein: CASSSPGVGGNQPQHF
CDR3 DNA: TGTGCCAGCAGTTCTCCAGGGGTCGGCGGCAATCAGCCCCAGCATTTT

clone size: .
CDR3 length: 13
V gene: TRBV19
D gene: .
J gene: TRBJ1-1
CDR3 protein: CASTGASGAEAFF
CDR3 DNA: TGTGCCAGTACAGGGGCCTCCGGAGCTGAAGCTTTCTTT

clone size: .
CDR3 length: 15
V gene: TRBV5-1
D gene: TRBD1
J gene: TRBJ2-7
CDR3 protein: CASSLAAGTDNEQYF
CDR3 DNA: TGCGCCAGCAGCTTGGCAGCCGGGACAGACAACGAGCAGTACTTC

clone size: .
CDR3 length: 16
V gene: TRBV30
D gene: .
J gene: TRBJ1-1
CDR3 protein: CACQDRMRTGFPEAFF
CDR3 DNA: TGTGCCTGCCAGGACAGAATGAGAACGGGGTTCCCTGAAGCTTTCTTT

clone size: .
CDR3 length: 13
V gene: TRBV2
D gene: .
J gene: TRBJ2-5
CDR3 protein: CANPGEGRETQYF
CDR3 DNA: TGTGCCAACCCGGGAGAGGGCCGGGAGACCCAGTACTTC

clone size: .
CDR3 length: 14
V gene: TRBV6-5
D gene: .
J gene: TRBJ1-5
CDR3 protein: CASSESYSNQPQHF
CDR3 DNA: TGTGCCAGCAGTGAATCCTATAGCAATCAGCCCCAGCATTTT

clone size: .
CDR3 length: 14
V gene: TRBV4-1
D gene: TRBD1
J gene: TRBJ2-7
CDR3 protein: CASSQTGQGYEQYF
CDR3 DNA: TGCGCCAGCAGCCAAACGGGACAGGGCTACGAGCAGTACTTC

clone size: .
CDR3 length: 14
V gene: TRBV9
D gene: TRBD1
J gene: TRBJ2-7
CDR3 protein: CASSATGDVYEQYF
CDR3 DNA: TGTGCCAGCAGCGCGACAGGGGATGTGTACGAGCAGTACTTC

clone size: .
CDR3 length: 15
V gene: TRBV7-9
D gene: TRBD1
J gene: TRBJ2-3
CDR3 protein: CASSRRQGSTDTQYF
CDR3 DNA: TGTGCCAGCAGCCGGCGACAGGGGAGCACAGATACGCAGTATTTT

clone size: .
CDR3 length: 18
V gene: TRBV28
D gene: TRBD1
J gene: TRBJ1-1
CDR3 protein: CASSPFRGTGGSNTEAFF
CDR3 DNA: TGTGCCAGCAGTCCCTTCCGAGGGACAGGGGGATCGAACACTGAAGCTTTCTTT

clone size: .
CDR3 length: 13
V gene: TRBV11-1
D gene: .
J gene: TRBJ1-1
CDR3 protein: CASSLDRYGEAFF
CDR3 DNA: TGTGCCAGCAGCTTGGACAGATATGGTGAAGCTTTCTTT

clone size: .
CDR3 length: 12
V gene: TRBV7-9
D gene: .
J gene: TRBJ2-7
CDR3 protein: CSSSLLDYEQYF
CDR3 DNA: TGTTCCAGCAGCCTACTAGACTACGAGCAGTACTTC

clone size: .
CDR3 length: 16
V gene: TRBV7-2
D gene: .
J gene: TRBJ1-2
CDR3 protein: CASSLALEGVFYGYTF
CDR3 DNA: TGTGCCAGCAGCTTAGCGCTGGAGGGCGTATTCTATGGCTACACCTTC

clone size: .
CDR3 length: 16
V gene: TRBV4-1
D gene: TRBD2
J gene: TRBJ2-2
CDR3 protein: CASSQTSGVNTGELFF
CDR3 DNA: TGCGCCAGCAGCCAAACTAGCGGGGTTAACACCGGGGAGCTGTTTTTT

clone size: few
CDR3 length: 11
V gene: TRBV5-1
D gene: .
J gene: TRBJ1-2
CDR3 protein: CASSSVYGYTF
CDR3 DNA: TGCGCCAGCAGCTCTGTTTATGGCTACACCTTC

clone size: .
CDR3 length: 14
V gene: TRBV12-5
D gene: TRBD1
J gene: TRBJ1-2
CDR3 protein: CASGSDRGGKGYTF
CDR3 DNA: TGTGCTAGTGGTTCAGACAGGGGTGGTAAAGGCTACACCTTC

clone size: few
CDR3 length: 15
V gene: TRBV6-5
D gene: TRBD1
J gene: TRBJ1-4
CDR3 protein: CASSFSGTGDEKLFF
CDR3 DNA: TGTGCCAGCAGTTTCTCCGGGACAGGGGATGAAAAACTGTTTTTT

clone size: .
CDR3 length: 15
V gene: TRBV6-1
D gene: TRBD2
J gene: TRBJ2-3
CDR3 protein: CAADEELAGADTQYF
CDR3 DNA: TGTGCAGCCGACGAGGAACTAGCGGGTGCAGATACGCAGTATTTT

clone size: .
CDR3 length: 15
V gene: TRBV5-1
D gene: .
J gene: TRBJ2-1
CDR3 protein: CASSLTAGTYNEQFF
CDR3 DNA: TGCGCCAGCAGCTTGACGGCAGGCACCTACAATGAGCAGTTCTTC

clone size: once
CDR3 length: 13
V gene: TRBV7-2
D gene: TRBD1
J gene: TRBJ2-1
CDR3 protein: CASRPTGEGEQFF
CDR3 DNA: TGTGCCAGCAGACCGACAGGGGAAGGGGAGCAGTTCTTC

clone size: .
CDR3 length: 13
V gene: TRBV2
D gene: .
J gene: TRBJ1-1
CDR3 protein: CASSEAGNTEAFF
CDR3 DNA: TGTGCCAGCAGTGAGGCAGGAAACACTGAAGCTTTCTTT

clone size: .
CDR3 length: 12
V gene: TRBV5-4
D gene: .
J gene: TRBJ1-2
CDR3 protein: CASSFDSYGYTF
CDR3 DNA: TGTGCCAGCAGCTTTGACAGCTATGGCTACACCTTC

clone size: .
CDR3 length: 14
V gene: TRBV11-2
D gene: .
J gene: TRBJ1-4
CDR3 protein: CASSPWGRWEKLFF
CDR3 DNA: TGTGCCAGCAGCCCCTGGGGGCGATGGGAAAAACTGTTTTTT

clone size: .
CDR3 length: 16
V gene: TRBV4-2
D gene: .
J gene: TRBJ1-4
CDR3 protein: CASSQDWRATNEKLFF
CDR3 DNA: TGTGCCAGCAGCCAAGATTGGAGGGCAACTAATGAAAAACTGTTTTTT

clone size: .
CDR3 length: 13
V gene: TRBV5-5
D gene: .
J gene: TRBJ2-7
CDR3 protein: CASSPGQAGEQYF
CDR3 DNA: TGTGCCAGCAGCCCAGGCCAGGCGGGCGAGCAGTACTTC

clone size: .
CDR3 length: 15
V gene: TRBV28
D gene: TRBD1
J gene: TRBJ1-1
CDR3 protein: CASSLPTGANTEAFF
CDR3 DNA: TGTGCCAGCAGTTTACCCACAGGGGCGAACACTGAAGCTTTCTTT

clone size: once
CDR3 length: 15
V gene: TRBV7-8
D gene: TRBD1
J gene: TRBJ2-7
CDR3 protein: CASSRARQGAPEQYF
CDR3 DNA: TGTGCCAGCAGCCGAGCGCGACAGGGGGCTCCCGAGCAGTACTTC

clone size: .
CDR3 length: 14
V gene: TRBV10-1
D gene: TRBD1
J gene: TRBJ1-3
CDR3 protein: CASSGTGKGNTIYF
CDR3 DNA: TGCGCCAGCAGCGGGACAGGAAAAGGAAACACCATATATTTT

clone size: once
CDR3 length: 15
V gene: TRBV29-1
D gene: .
J gene: TRBJ1-5
CDR3 protein: CSVSDGRAGNQPQHF
CDR3 DNA: TGCAGCGTTTCAGACGGTAGGGCAGGGAATCAGCCCCAGCATTTT